The T cell receptor (beta chain) described here comes from a study of T-cell memory formation after mild COVID-19. Study-wide background: TCR clustering was largely donor specific.

This clonotype was picked up a small number of times. One entry per CDR3 protein results from TCRdb running MiXCR on the 5' RACE reads. This table has some 120,000 distinct CDR3 sequences, approximately 5.9% appearing once. Trimming took 0 bases from V and 4 from J, leaving 13 bases between them. Germline V gene sequence: CDR1 SGDLS, CDR2 YYNGEE. The CDR3 sequence is 15 residues long. The clonotype comes from an adult woman who had mild COVID-19 (a few samples of this study predate the infection). Cell type and time point are not known. The rearrangement joins TRBV9 to TRBJ1-2, with D perhaps matching TRBD1 (6 bases). The sample consisted of PBMCs or a T cell subset sorted from them (not recorded which). For the CDR3, the DNA is TGTGCCAGCAGCGTAGCTTCAGGGGCCGGCTATGGCTACACCTTC. It is translated as CASSVASGAGYGYTF.